This T cell receptor beta chain originates from a study of early T cells in non-severe SARS-CoV-2 infection. Across the whole study: Chains were unpaired, as sequencing was done on bulk RNA from unsorted whole blood.

Concerning this clonotype: Its specificity is not known.

General study results and limits: Anti-spike CD8 responses were favored by VDJdb matching, which missed private and CD4 specificities.

Individual cDNA molecules were tagged with unique molecular identifiers, the study reported. TCRdb itself ran the 5' RACE reads through MiXCR, one entry per CDR3 protein. The table lists about 80,000 distinct CDR3 sequences, roughly a sixth of them singletons, with 2.5% to 3% in the top ten. The specimen sequenced was whole blood. This clonotype was sampled from an adult who was a healthcare worker with PCR-confirmed SARS-CoV-2 infection or an uninfected control (not recorded which).

CDR3 sequence (DNA): TGCGCCAGCAGCTTACCTACAGGGGGCGACAATGAAGAGACCCAGTACTTC. This codes for CASSLPTGGDNEETQYF. The genes are TRBV5-1 and TRBJ2-5; 9 nucleotides agree with TRBD1. Germline V CDR1 and CDR2: SGHRS, YFSETQ. Germline trimming cut 2 bases from V and 3 bases from J; bases unmatched to any gene: 11. This CDR3 region has 17 residues.